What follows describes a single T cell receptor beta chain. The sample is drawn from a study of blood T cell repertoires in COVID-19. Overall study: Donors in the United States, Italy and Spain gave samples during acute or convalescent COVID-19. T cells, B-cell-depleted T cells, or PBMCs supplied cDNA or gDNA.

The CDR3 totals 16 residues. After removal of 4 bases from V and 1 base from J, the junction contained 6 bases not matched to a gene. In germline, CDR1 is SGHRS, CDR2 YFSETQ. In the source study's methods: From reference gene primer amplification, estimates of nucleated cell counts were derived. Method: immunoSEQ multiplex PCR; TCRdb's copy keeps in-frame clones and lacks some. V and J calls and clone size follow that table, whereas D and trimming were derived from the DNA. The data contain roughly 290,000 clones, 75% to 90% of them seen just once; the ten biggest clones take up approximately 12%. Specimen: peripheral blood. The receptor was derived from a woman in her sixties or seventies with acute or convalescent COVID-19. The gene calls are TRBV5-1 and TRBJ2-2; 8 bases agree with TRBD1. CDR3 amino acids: CASSPDRAGNTGELFF. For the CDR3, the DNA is TGCGCCAGCAGCCCGGACAGGGCGGGGAACACCGGGGAGCTGTTTTTT.